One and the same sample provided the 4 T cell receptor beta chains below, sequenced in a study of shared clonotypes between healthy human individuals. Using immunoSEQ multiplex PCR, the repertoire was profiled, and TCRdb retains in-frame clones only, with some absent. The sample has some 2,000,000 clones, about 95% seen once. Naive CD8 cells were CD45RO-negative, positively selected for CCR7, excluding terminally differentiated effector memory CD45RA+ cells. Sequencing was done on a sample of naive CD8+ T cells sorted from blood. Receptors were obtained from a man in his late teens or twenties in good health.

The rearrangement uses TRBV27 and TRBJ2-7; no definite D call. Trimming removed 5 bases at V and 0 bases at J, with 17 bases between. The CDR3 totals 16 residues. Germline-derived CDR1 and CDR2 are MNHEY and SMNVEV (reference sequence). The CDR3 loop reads CASSPQTYNPSYEQYF. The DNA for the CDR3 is TGTGCCAGCAGTCCCCAGACTTACAACCCCTCCTACGAGCAGTACTTC.

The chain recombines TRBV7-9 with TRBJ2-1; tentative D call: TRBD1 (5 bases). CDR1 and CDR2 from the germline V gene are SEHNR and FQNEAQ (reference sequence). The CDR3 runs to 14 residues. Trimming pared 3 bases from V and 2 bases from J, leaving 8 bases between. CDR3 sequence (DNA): TGTGCCAGCAGCTTCGCAGGGCCCTACAATGAGCAGTTCTTC. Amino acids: CASSFAGPYNEQFF.

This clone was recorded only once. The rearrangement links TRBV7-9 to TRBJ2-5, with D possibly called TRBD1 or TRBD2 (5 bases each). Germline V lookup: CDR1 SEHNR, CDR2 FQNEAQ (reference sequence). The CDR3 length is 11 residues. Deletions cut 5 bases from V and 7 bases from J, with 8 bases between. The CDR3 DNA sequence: TGTGCCAGCAGCGGGGGTGTGACCCAGTACTTC. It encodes CASSGGVTQYF.

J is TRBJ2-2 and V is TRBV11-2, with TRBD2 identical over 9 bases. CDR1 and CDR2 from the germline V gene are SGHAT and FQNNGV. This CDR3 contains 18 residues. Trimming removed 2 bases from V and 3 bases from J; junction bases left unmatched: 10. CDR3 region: CASSLSSGGPRYTGELFF. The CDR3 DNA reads TGTGCCAGCAGCTTAAGCAGCGGGGGGCCGCGATACACCGGGGAGCTGTTTTTT.